This entry concerns a single T cell receptor (beta chain). Profiling relied on immunoSEQ multiplex PCR, and the TCRdb table lists in-frame clones only, not all of them. This table has roughly 66,000 clones, roughly nine tenths appearing once. Germline lookup yields CDR1 SNHLY and CDR2 FYNNEI. The CDR3 consists of 15 residues. V lost 6 bases and J lost 1; bases outside the gene matches: 5. This sample is part of a study of blood T cell repertoires in COVID-19. Study in general: Material from acute and convalescent COVID-19 was sourced from the United States, Italy and Spain. The cDNA or gDNA used as material had been derived from T cells, B-cell-depleted T cells, or PBMCs.

The sequence was collected from a human donor in a cohort sampled during active COVID-19. This rearrangement joins TRBV2 to TRBJ2-1, with 8 nucleotides matching TRBD2. Sequences were obtained from peripheral blood. The CDR3, as DNA: TGTGCCAGCAGGGCAGAGCGGGGGTCCTACAATGAGCAGTTCTTC. Protein sequence: CASRAERGSYNEQFF.